The 28 T cell receptor beta chains below come from one sample, sequenced in a study of blood T cell repertoires in COVID-19. The method was immunoSEQ multiplex PCR; TCRdb's version includes in-frame clones alone and lacks a portion of them. The sample shows about 99,000 clones, 88% of them seen only once. The specimen sequenced was peripheral blood. These receptor sequences come from a human donor in a cohort sampled during active COVID-19.

In this sample, this clone turned up once. The CDR3 bases are TGTGCCAGCGGGACTAGCGGGAGGGCCACCGGGGAGCTGTTTTTT. It translates to CASGTSGRATGELFF. This sequence joins TRBV2 and TRBJ2-2, with TRBD2 matching over 16 bases. This CDR3 has 15 residues. With V trimmed by 8 bases and J by 4 bases, 1 base remained unmatched. In germline, CDR1 is SNHLY, CDR2 FYNNEI.

The chain joins TRBV10-3 to TRBJ1-2; TRBD1 matches at 7 bases. The CDR3 runs 16 residues. J gave up 3 bases and V 4 bases, and 11 bases lay outside the gene matches. Per germline, CDR1 ENHRY and CDR2 SYGVKD. CDR3 region: CAISGRRQGDYYGYTF. CDR3 coding DNA: TGTGCCATCAGTGGAAGGAGACAGGGCGACTACTATGGCTACACCTTC.

The chain employs TRBV6-6 and TRBJ1-5, with D tentatively TRBD1 (6 bases). V was pared by 5 bases and J by 1 base, with 18 bases between. The CDR3 is 17 residues long. Germline-derived CDR1 and CDR2 are MNHNY and SVGAGI (reference sequence). The CDR3 protein is CASSPIRYRVSNQPQHF. The DNA for the CDR3 is TGTGCCAGCAGTCCCATTAGGTACAGGGTCAGCAATCAGCCCCAGCATTTT.

The chain couples TRBV30 to TRBJ2-3, with a possible D match to TRBD2 (6 bases). V gave up 5 bases and J gave up 8 bases, with 17 bases separating them. CDR1 is GTSNPN, CDR2 SVGIG, per germline (reference sequence). This CDR3 is 13 amino acids long. This CDR3 is CAWSVGGPVTQYF. The DNA for the CDR3 is TGTGCCTGGTCGGTCGGAGGGCCTGTTACGCAGTATTTT.

The gene calls are TRBV9 and TRBJ2-2, with 10 bases fitting TRBD1. CDR3 length equals 18 residues. Trimming cost V 4 bases and J 4 bases; bases outside gene matches: 13. Germline V CDR1 and CDR2: SGDLS, YYNGEE. CDR3 sequence: CASSSHPGQGFSTGELFF. CDR3 bases: TGTGCCAGCAGCTCACATCCGGGACAGGGGTTCAGCACCGGGGAGCTGTTTTTT.

The chain employs TRBV7-9 and TRBJ2-7; D not certain. This CDR3 region has 15 residues. Trimming shortened V by 5 bases and J by 2 bases, and 16 bases separated the two germline ends. The germline V gene has CDR1 SEHNR and CDR2 FQNEAQ (reference sequence). The CDR3 region is CASSRTGEAAYEQYF. The DNA of the CDR3 is TGTGCCAGCAGCCGCACCGGAGAGGCGGCCTACGAGCAGTACTTC.

The chain carries TRBV10-3 and TRBJ1-4; 9 bases are shared with TRBD1. Germline values: CDR1 ENHRY, CDR2 SYGVKD. J lost 7 bases, V lost 6 bases, and 12 bases had no gene match. The CDR3 consists of 16 residues. This CDR3 reads CAISDLETGGGEKLFF. The CDR3 bases are TGTGCCATCAGCGATTTGGAGACAGGGGGAGGTGAAAAACTGTTTTTT.

The chain joins TRBV5-6 to TRBJ1-5, with TRBD1 as a possible D gene (5 bases). V was shortened by 4 bases and J by 1 base, with 12 bases between the two germline ends. Germline V gene data show CDR1 as SGHDT and CDR2 as YYEEEE. This CDR3 is 15 amino acids long. CDR3 DNA sequence: TGTGCCAGCAGCGCGACAGTGAGCAGCAATCAGCCCCAGCATTTT. Its translation is CASSATVSSNQPQHF.

This clone was seen a handful of times. This chain joins TRBV5-5 and TRBJ1-6; 8 bases map to TRBD1. V trimming: 2 bases; J trimming: 7 bases; junction bases outside the gene matches: 11. The length of the CDR3 is 17 residues. The V gene's germline CDR1 is SGHKS and CDR2 YYEKEE (reference sequence). The CDR3 bases are TGTGCCAGCAGCTTTCCCCTTACAGGGACAGGAAATTCACCCCTCCACTTT. As protein: CASSFPLTGTGNSPLHF.

This chain links TRBV28 with TRBJ2-7; TRBD2 might be the D (6 bases). CDR1 and CDR2 from the germline V gene are MDHEN and SYDVKM. The length of the CDR3 is 10 residues. The V end was cut by 11 bases, the J end by 6 bases, with 11 bases between. For the CDR3, the DNA is TGTGCCGTCACGGGAGTCGAGCAGTACTTC. Residues: CAVTGVEQYF.

The gene calls are TRBV4-2 and TRBJ1-2, with a weak D call TRBD1 (5 bases). Trimming cost V 1 base and J 2 bases, with 23 bases left between them. This CDR3 contains 19 residues. Germline CDR1 and CDR2: LGHNA and YNFKEQ. CDR3 nucleotide sequence: TGTGCCAGCAGCCAAGGAGCCGGTGGGGCTTCCCGCCTAAACTATGGCTACACCTTC. Protein sequence: CASSQGAGGASRLNYGYTF.

The chain has TRBV15 and TRBJ2-7; D is perhaps TRBD1 (7 bases). The germline V gene has CDR1 LNHNV and CDR2 YYDKDF (reference sequence). The V gene lost 3 bases and the J gene lost 2 bases, with 11 bases spanning the gap. The CDR3 has 14 residues. CDR3 sequence (DNA): TGTGCCACCAGCAGTGGAGGGACAGCCTACGAGCAGTACTTC. This gives the protein CATSSGGTAYEQYF.

This chain uses TRBV11-2 with TRBJ2-7; no clear D. Deletions cut 1 base from V and 2 bases from J, with 6 bases between. In germline, CDR1 is SGHAT, CDR2 FQNNGV. The CDR3 runs 13 residues. The CDR3 is CASSLVETYEQYF. The CDR3 DNA follows: TGTGCCAGCAGCTTAGTAGAAACCTACGAGCAGTACTTC.

This chain joins TRBV19 and TRBJ1-6, with D tentatively TRBD1 (6 bases). V gave up 11 bases and J gave up 8 bases, with 16 bases separating them. The CDR3 spans 13 residues. From germline, CDR1 is LNHDA and CDR2 SQIVND (reference sequence). CDR3 sequence reads: CARRDNSHSPLHF. The CDR3 nucleotides read TGTGCCCGCCGGGACAATAGCCATTCACCCCTCCACTTT. Supplemented by reference TRBV19 and TRBJ1-6, the full variable domain reads DGGITQSPKYLFRKEGQNVTLSCEQNLNHDAMYWYRQDPGQGLRLIYYSQIVNDFQKGDIAEGYSVSREKKESFPLTVTSAQKNPTAFYLCARRDNSHSPLHFGNGTRLTVT.

The rearrangement uses TRBV5-1 and TRBJ1-3; the D is unclear. The CDR3 is 16 amino acids. Germline values: CDR1 SGHRS, CDR2 YFSETQ. Trimming took 0 bases from V and 1 from J, leaving 11 bases between them. In DNA, the CDR3 is TGCGCCAGCAGCTTGGCGTCGGCAGGTTCTGGAAACACCATATATTTT. Protein sequence: CASSLASAGSGNTIYF.

This clone showed up just once. The genes are TRBV5-6 and TRBJ1-2; D call uncertain. The CDR3 extends over 12 amino acids. Trimming cost V 1 base and J 8 bases, with 9 bases left between them. CDR1 is SGHDT, CDR2 YYEEEE, per germline. CDR3 DNA: TGTGCCAGCAGCTTGCGAGGAGGCGGCTACACCTTC. It codes for CASSLRGGGYTF. The full variable domain, in which reference TRBV5-6 and TRBJ1-2 provide the parts outside the CDR3, is DAGVTQSPTHLIKTRGQQVTLRCSPKSGHDTVSWYQQALGQGPQFIFQYYEEEERQRGNFPDRFSGHQFPNYSSELNVNALLLGDSALYLCASSLRGGGYTFGSGTRLTVV.

The rearrangement joins TRBV18 to TRBJ2-4, with D possibly being TRBD2 (5 bases). CDR3 length: 13 residues. V was shortened by 3 bases and J by 5 bases, with 8 bases between the two germline ends. Per germline, CDR1 KGHSH and CDR2 LQKENI. CDR3 protein: CASSPGRENIQYF. CDR3 nucleotides: TGTGCCAGCTCACCCGGGCGGGAAAACATTCAGTACTTC. The full variable domain, its missing parts supplied by reference TRBV18 and TRBJ2-4, is NAGVMQNPRHLVRRRGQEARLRCSPMKGHSHVYWYRQLPEEGLKFMVYLQKENIIDESGMPKERFSAEFPKEGPSILRIQQVVRGDSAAYFCASSPGRENIQYFGAGTRLSVL.

The chain joins TRBV5-1 to TRBJ1-2, with 8 nucleotides matching TRBD1. The J segment lost 4 bases and the V segment lost 0 bases, leaving 5 bases of the junction unmatched. CDR3 length equals 15 residues. The germline V gene has CDR1 SGHRS and CDR2 YFSETQ. This CDR3 reads CASSLEQGVVYGYTF. The CDR3 DNA reads TGCGCCAGCAGCTTGGAACAGGGGGTAGTCTATGGCTACACCTTC.

The chain has TRBV7-9 and TRBJ1-2; TRBD1 agrees at 8 bases. The CDR3 length is 14 residues. Trimming took 5 bases from V and 6 from J; bases not matched to a gene: 8. Germline lookup yields CDR1 SEHNR and CDR2 FQNEAQ (reference sequence). CDR3 nucleotides: TGTGCCAGCAGCCCCGGGGACAGGCGGGATGGCTACACCTTC. It is translated as CASSPGDRRDGYTF.

This clone has a handful of counts. The genes are TRBV5-1 and TRBJ2-7; tentatively, D is TRBD1 (5 bases). Germline-derived CDR1 and CDR2 are SGHRS and YFSETQ. This CDR3 region has 12 residues. V was trimmed by 3 bases and J by 7 bases, leaving 11 bases between them. The CDR3 region is CASSWGLTEQYF. The CDR3 coding sequence is TGCGCCAGCAGCTGGGGCCTTACGGAGCAGTACTTC.

This chain connects TRBV25-1 to TRBJ1-6; D is perhaps TRBD1 (6 bases). V was clipped by 4 bases and J by 10 bases, with 14 bases between them. This CDR3 region has 14 residues. Germline-derived CDR1 and CDR2 are MGHDK and SYGVNS. In DNA, the CDR3 is TGTGCCAGCAGTGCCCACAGGGTCGGGTCACCCCTCCACTTT. Its translation is CASSAHRVGSPLHF. Drawing the rest from reference TRBV25-1 and TRBJ1-6, the complete variable domain is EADIYQTPRYLVIGTGKKITLECSQTMGHDKMYWYQQDPGMELHLIHYSYGVNSTEKGDLSSESTVSRIRTEHFPLTLESARPSHTSQYLCASSAHRVGSPLHFGNGTRLTVT.

This clone was recorded once. The chain combines TRBV7-2 with TRBJ2-7; 8 bases are shared with TRBD1. J lost 3 bases, V lost 6 bases, and 13 bases had no gene match. Germline loops: CDR1 SGHTA, CDR2 FQGNSA. This CDR3 spans 16 amino acids. The DNA for the CDR3 is TGTGCCAGCAGTTCTCACGCGGGACAGGCCATCTACGAGCAGTACTTC. This sequence encodes CASSSHAGQAIYEQYF.

V is TRBV28 and J is TRBJ2-1; D is uncertain. With 5 bases removed from V and 8 bases from J, the gap between germline ends came to 13 bases. CDR1 is MDHEN, CDR2 SYDVKM, per germline. This CDR3 contains 13 residues. The CDR3 reads CASSLPPGDEQFF. CDR3 bases: TGTGCCAGCAGTCTACCCCCCGGAGATGAGCAGTTCTTC.

The V and J genes are TRBV5-4 and TRBJ2-1; 9 nucleotides line up with TRBD2. Unmatched junction bases numbered 18, after V lost 0 bases and J lost 11 bases. The germline gives CDR1 SGHNT, CDR2 YYREEE (reference sequence). CDR3 length: 18 residues. CDR3 DNA: TGTGCCAGCAGCTTGGCCGCTAAAGCGGGGGGTACTCGCAACAAGCAGTTCTTC. This translates into CASSLAAKAGGTRNKQFF.

The V call is TRBV12-5, the J call TRBJ2-1; TRBD1 matches at 12 bases. J lost 8 bases, V lost 6 bases, and 5 bases had no gene match. Germline V gives CDR1 LGHNT, CDR2 FRNRAP. The CDR3 is 14 residues long. The CDR3 DNA follows: TGTGCTAGTGGGGGACAGGGGGCAGGCTATGAGCAGTTCTTC. Residues: CASGGQGAGYEQFF.

The genes are TRBV4-1 and TRBJ1-3; D remains unclear. V lost 1 base to trimming and J lost 3 bases, with 10 bases between them. The CDR3 has 15 amino acids. Germline CDR1 reads MGHRA; CDR2 reads YSYEKL. CDR3 amino acids: CASSQAGVGGNTIYF. In nucleotides, the CDR3 is TGCGCCAGCAGCCAAGCCGGGGTCGGTGGAAACACCATATATTTT.

This clone was detected only once. The chain employs TRBV5-1 and TRBJ2-7; D may be TRBD2 (6 bases). CDR1 and CDR2 (germline): SGHRS, YFSETQ. This CDR3 is built from 15 residues. The ends were cut back, 4 bases at V and 3 bases at J, with 17 bases in the middle. CDR3 bases: TGCGCCAGCAGCGCGGGGACCGCCCGTGGCTACGAGCAGTACTTC. Translation gives CASSAGTARGYEQYF.

Ten or more counts support this clone. This rearrangement joins TRBV5-1 to TRBJ1-1; 7 nucleotides match TRBD1. Germline-derived CDR1 and CDR2 are SGHRS and YFSETQ. The CDR3 extends over 15 amino acids. Trimming took 4 bases from V and 3 from J; bases not matched to a gene: 9. The CDR3 bases are TGCGCCAGCAGCCTCCGGGTCCAGGGGGACACTGAAGCTTTCTTT. Translating it yields CASSLRVQGDTEAFF.